This TCR beta chain came from a study of blood T cell repertoires in COVID-19. Profiled with immunoSEQ multiplex PCR; TCRdb holds only in-frame clones, not every one. The table has approximately 140,000 clones, approximately 85% seen once. V gave up 3 bases and J gave up 10 bases, with 19 bases separating them. Germline V gene lookup returns CDR1 LNHDA and CDR2 SQIVND (reference sequence). This CDR3 comprises 15 residues. The sample comprised peripheral blood. This clonotype originated in a woman aged 55-69 years with COVID-19, enrolled during active disease. The V call is TRBV19, the J call TRBJ1-5, with D perhaps TRBD1 (6 bases). The CDR3 DNA sequence: TGTGCCAGTAGTATGGCCTGGGACAAGGCGCAACCCCAGCATTTT. This gives the protein CASSMAWDKAQPQHF.